A single sample is the source of the 10 T cell receptor beta chains below, sequenced in a study of blood T cells in healthy people across ages. The use of a sample-barcoded 5' primer and a J-beta primer mix characterized a second PCR of about 6 to 11 cycles. Each CDR3 protein gets one entry after TCRdb re-called the 5' RACE reads with MiXCR. The table has approximately 670,000 distinct CDR3 sequences, approximately 40% seen once. The source material was blood. The receptors were gathered from an elderly man in good health.

The V gene is TRBV20-1, the J gene TRBJ1-4; 8 nucleotides match TRBD1. V was clipped by 3 bases and J by 7 bases; unmatched bases: 10. The CDR3 is 15 amino acids. The germline V gene encodes CDR1 DFQATT and CDR2 SNEGSKA (reference sequence). Here the CDR3 DNA reads TGCAGTGCTAGCGTAACAGGGGGGATGTTTGAAAAACTGTTTTTT. Protein: CSASVTGGMFEKLFF.

CDR3 protein: CAIGRDVYSYEQYF. As DNA, the CDR3 is TGTGCCATCGGTAGGGACGTATATTCCTACGAGCAGTACTTC. V usage is TRBV10-3 and J usage is TRBJ2-7, with D perhaps given as TRBD1 or TRBD2 (5 bases each). Looked up from germline, CDR1 is ENHRY and CDR2 is SYGVKD. This CDR3 spans 14 amino acids. Trimming removed 8 bases at V and 1 base at J, with 15 bases between.

The V gene is TRBV4-3, the J gene TRBJ1-2, with a weak D call TRBD1 (5 bases). V lost 4 bases and J lost 4, with 13 bases in between. This CDR3 region has 14 residues. Germline CDR1 reads LGHNA; CDR2 reads YSLEER. The chain's CDR3 is CASSPGWASYGYTF. CDR3 sequence (DNA): TGCGCCAGCAGCCCAGGGTGGGCGAGCTATGGCTACACCTTC.

Details on this clonotype: The conserved final phenylalanine or tryptophan is absent from the CDR3, which likely points to a read error. The chain links TRBV7-2 to TRBJ2-7, with D unresolved. The J call may be mistaken, given a closer DNA end match to TRBJ2-5. Germline V gene data show CDR1 as SGHTA and CDR2 as FQGNSA. The CDR3 totals 13 residues. DNA for the CDR3: TGTGCCAGCAGCTTAGCAGCCCGGGAGACCCAGTACTTG. This codes for CASSLAARETQYL.

This clonotype came up a few times. V is TRBV3-1 and J is TRBJ2-5; D may correspond to TRBD1 or TRBD2 (5 bases each). V shed 9 bases and J shed 2 bases, with 13 bases lying between them. The length of the CDR3 is 13 residues. Germline CDR1 reads LGHDT; CDR2 reads YNNKEL (reference sequence). CDR3 sequence: CASNRDGQETQYF. The CDR3, as DNA: TGTGCCAGTAACCGGGACGGGCAAGAGACCCAGTACTTC.

The sample holds a few counts of this clonotype. V and J are TRBV28 and TRBJ2-7, with D tentatively TRBD1 (5 bases). This CDR3 region has 12 residues. Trimming pared 3 bases from V and 9 bases from J, leaving 12 bases between. Germline V CDR1 and CDR2: MDHEN, SYDVKM. The DNA for the CDR3 is TGTGCCAGCAGTTTTGCCAGGGCAGCGCAGTACTTC. This encodes CASSFARAAQYF.

The V gene is TRBV4-1, the J gene TRBJ1-1; no clear D gene. V lost 11 bases and J lost 4, with 20 bases in between. The CDR3 sequence is 14 residues long. Germline CDR1 is MGHRA and CDR2 is YSYEKL. The CDR3 sequence: CAGTSGEGSTEAFF. In DNA form, the CDR3 reads TGCGCCGGCACCTCCGGGGAAGGGAGCACTGAAGCTTTCTTT.

The chain recombines TRBV2 with TRBJ1-5, with no clear D. Trimming shortened V by 2 bases and J by 1 base, and 9 bases separated the two germline ends. CDR1 and CDR2 (germline): SNHLY, FYNNEI. This CDR3 comprises 15 residues. CDR3 loop: CASSEYGVSNQPQHF. The DNA for the CDR3 is TGTGCCAGCAGTGAATACGGGGTCAGCAATCAGCCCCAGCATTTT.

The rearrangement links TRBV6-2 or TRBV6-3 to TRBJ2-5; 7 positions match TRBD1. The CDR3 runs to 15 residues. Germline V gene sequence: CDR1 MNHEY, CDR2 SVGEGT. The V and J ends lost 9 bases and 4 bases, in that order; junction bases with no gene match: 14. CDR3 DNA: TGTGCCAGTAAACGGGACAGCCGGATCTTAGAGACCCAGTACTTC. Protein: CASKRDSRILETQYF.

This clonotype was seen more than once but under ten times. The chain joins TRBV6-2 or TRBV6-3 to TRBJ2-5; 7 bases are shared with TRBD1. Germline values: CDR1 MNHEY, CDR2 SVGEGT. CDR3 size: 13 residues. V dropped 6 bases and J dropped 2; count of bases not matched to a gene: 3. This CDR3 reads CASSWDRQETQYF. The DNA of the CDR3 is TGTGCCAGCAGCTGGGACAGACAAGAGACCCAGTACTTC.